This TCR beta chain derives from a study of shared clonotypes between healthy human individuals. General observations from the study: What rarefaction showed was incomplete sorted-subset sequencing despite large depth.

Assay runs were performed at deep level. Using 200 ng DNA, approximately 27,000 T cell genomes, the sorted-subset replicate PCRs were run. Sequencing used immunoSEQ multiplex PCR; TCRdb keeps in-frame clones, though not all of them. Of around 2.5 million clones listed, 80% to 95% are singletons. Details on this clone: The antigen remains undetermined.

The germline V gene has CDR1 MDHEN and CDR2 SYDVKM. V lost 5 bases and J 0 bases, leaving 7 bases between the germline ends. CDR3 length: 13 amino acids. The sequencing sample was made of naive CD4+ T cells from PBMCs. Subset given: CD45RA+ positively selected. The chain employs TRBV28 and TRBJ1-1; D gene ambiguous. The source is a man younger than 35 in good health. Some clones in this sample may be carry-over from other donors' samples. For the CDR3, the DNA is TGTGCCAGCAGTCCCCGTATGAACACTGAAGCTTTCTTT. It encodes CASSPRMNTEAFF.